One sample yielded the 13 T cell receptor beta chains listed below, sequenced in a study of blood T cells in healthy people across ages. The authors ran a second PCR of roughly 6 to 12 cycles using a sample-barcoded 5' primer and a J-beta primer mix. A single record per CDR3 protein comes from TCRdb applying MiXCR to the 5' RACE reads. The table records around 600,000 distinct CDR3 sequences, roughly 48% of them present only once. The material sequenced was blood. These receptors were collected from an elderly man in good health.

This clonotype has more than one count but fewer than ten. V and J are TRBV5-1 and TRBJ1-6, with a tentative D call TRBD1 (6 bases). Trimming stripped 4 bases from V and 11 bases from J, with 16 bases between. The CDR3 sequence is 14 residues long. From germline, CDR1 is SGHRS and CDR2 YFSETQ. The CDR3 coding sequence is TGCGCCAGCAGCGCTGGACACCCAGGGGCACCCCTCCACTTT. This translates into CASSAGHPGAPLHF.

The chain links TRBV20-1 to TRBJ1-4, with D possibly being TRBD1 (5 bases). The V gene's germline CDR1 is DFQATT and CDR2 SNEGSKA (reference sequence). The CDR3 totals 13 residues. Trimming shortened V by 6 bases and J by 5 bases, and 13 bases separated the two germline ends. The DNA of the CDR3 is TGCAGTGCGCTACTACAGGCAAATGAAAAACTGTTTTTT. Translating gives CSALLQANEKLFF.

In regard to this clonotype: A much larger clone differs by one base, so this may be a read error. The genes are TRBV7-2 and TRBJ2-7; D possibly matches TRBD1 or TRBD2 (5 bases each). Germline V gene sequence: CDR1 SGHTA, CDR2 FQGNSA. The CDR3 totals 14 residues. DNA of the CDR3: TGTGCCAGCAGCTTCCCGGGGCCGAGCTACGAGCGGTACTTC. Translating it yields CASSFPGPSYERYF.

V is TRBV6-2 or TRBV6-3 and J is TRBJ2-1; 7 positions match TRBD1. Germline V gene sequence: CDR1 MNHEY, CDR2 SVGEGT. This CDR3 has 14 residues. Trimming removed 1 base from V and 9 bases from J; junction bases left unmatched: 6. The CDR3 loop is CASSYWTGTGEQFF. CDR3 DNA: TGTGCCAGCAGTTACTGGACAGGCACCGGTGAGCAGTTCTTC.

As to this clonotype: A read error is possible here, since a much larger clone lies one base away. The gene calls are TRBV6-5 and TRBJ1-2, with TRBD1 matching 9 bases. CDR1 and CDR2 (germline): MNHEY, SVGAGI. This CDR3 is built from 17 residues. The CDR3 spells CGSSYDKDRGRGGGYTF. The CDR3 nucleotides read TGTGGCAGCAGTTACGATAAGGACAGGGGCCGCGGAGGTGGCTACACCTTC.

There are a few counts of this clonotype. CDR3 DNA: TGTGCCAGCAGTTACTCGGGGCGACAGGCCGGGGAGCTGTTTTTT. Encoded protein: CASSYSGRQAGELFF. V and J are TRBV6-5 and TRBJ2-2; TRBD1 might be the D (6 bases). The length of the CDR3 is 15 residues. The germline gives CDR1 MNHEY, CDR2 SVGAGI. Between the trimmed V and J ends, which lost 0 bases and 6 bases, there was a span of 11 bases.

The chain is built from TRBV5-5 and TRBJ2-3; 8 bases line up with TRBD2. The trim removed 6 bases at V and 1 base at J, leaving 16 bases unmatched. The germline V gene has CDR1 SGHKS and CDR2 YYEKEE (reference sequence). This CDR3 is 18 amino acids long. In DNA form, the CDR3 reads TGTGCCAGCACCCATCTCCCCCCAGCGGGGGACGGCACAGATACGCAGTATTTT. This gives the protein CASTHLPPAGDGTDTQYF.

This clonotype has more than one count but fewer than ten. The chain uses TRBV10-2 and TRBJ2-7, with TRBD1 identical over 8 bases. Per germline, CDR1 WSHSY and CDR2 SAAADI. The V gene end was trimmed by 5 bases and the J gene end by 6 bases; junction bases not matched to a gene: 9. This CDR3 is built from 14 residues. Here the CDR3 DNA reads TGCGCCAGCAGTTCCGTGACAGGGGTCGTCGAGCAGTACTTC. Encoded protein: CASSSVTGVVEQYF.

V usage is TRBV11-1 and J usage is TRBJ2-7; tentatively, D is TRBD2 (7 bases). The J call may be incorrect, as the DNA end agrees better with TRBJ2-5. The germline gives CDR1 SGHAT, CDR2 FQDESV (reference sequence). CDR3 size: 13 residues. CDR3 sequence: CASSSGVAGTQYF. Here the CDR3 DNA reads TGTGCCAGCAGCTCAGGGGTAGCGGGGACCCAGTACTTC.

This clonotype was detected a few times. The V call is TRBV12-3 or TRBV12-4, the J call TRBJ1-1; D gene unclear. The CDR3 has 12 residues. V dropped 8 bases and J dropped 11 bases, with 18 bases sitting between them. The CDR3 sequence: CASSDGPRKAFF. The CDR3 nucleotides read TGTGCCAGCTCAGACGGGCCCCGCAAGGCTTTCTTT.

V is TRBV7-9 and J is TRBJ1-2; D unclear. The CDR3 has 14 residues. Trimming took off 4 bases at V and 2 bases at J, with 11 bases between the two ends. Germline V lookup: CDR1 SEHNR, CDR2 FQNEAQ (reference sequence). The CDR3 DNA follows: TGTGCCAGCAGCTCACCCGGGCCCAACTATGGCTACACCTTC. This translates into CASSSPGPNYGYTF. The whole variable domain, remainder taken from reference TRBV7-9 and TRBJ1-2, is DTGVSQNPRHKITKRGQNVTFRCDPISEHNRLYWYRQTLGQGPEFLTYFQNEAQLEKSRLLSDRFSAERPKGSFSTLEIQRTEQGDSAMYLCASSSPGPNYGYTFGSGTRLTVV.

Turning to this clonotype: A read error may be the cause here, since a much bigger clone is one base away. This chain's CDR3 is CASSIRRREAAGSYLHEQYF. The CDR3 nucleotides are TGTGCCAGCAGCATTCGGCGCAGGGAGGCAGCGGGATCTTATCTCCACGAGCAGTACTTC. V usage is TRBV7-9 and J usage is TRBJ2-7, with TRBD2 matching over 7 bases. The CDR3 has 20 residues. Per germline, CDR1 SEHNR and CDR2 FQNEAQ (reference sequence). V was pared by 5 bases and J by 5 bases, with 27 bases of the junction left unmatched.

In this sample, this clonotype turned up many times. The DNA of the CDR3 is TGCAGTGCTGCATCTAGCGGGAGGGCCAGAGAGACCCAGTACTTC. Translation: CSAASSGRARETQYF. V and J are TRBV20-1 and TRBJ2-5, with TRBD2 matching over 12 bases. CDR1 is DFQATT, CDR2 SNEGSKA, per germline (reference sequence). V lost 5 bases and J lost 4; bases outside the gene matches: 8. The CDR3 is 15 amino acids.